This entry features one T cell receptor beta chain sequence. No antigen is known for it. The data are from a study of cytomegalovirus exposure and HLA in healthy donors. Study-level information: Drawn from HLA-typed donors, around 85 million unique TCRs were held in an early data release. Broader study findings: There were some V segments, including TRBV6-2 and TRBV6-3, excluded as indistinguishable. The number of N-insertions in an Asian-associated ancestry cluster was reportedly below the roughly 700-donor mean in a later analysis.

The PCR contained 60 Vbeta and 13 Jbeta primers. Here immunoSEQ multiplex PCR was the method, and the copy in TCRdb shows in-frame clones only, minus some. The table shows more than 85,000 clones, with around 77% occurring only once. The V gene's germline CDR1 is KGHSH and CDR2 LQKENI. The CDR3 covers 15 residues. Unmatched junction bases numbered 5, after V lost 3 bases and J lost 4 bases. The gene calls are TRBV18 and TRBJ1-5; 8 nucleotides agree with TRBD1. What was sequenced was PBMCs. The receptor was isolated from a female donor in good health and CMV-seronegative. The CDR3 nucleotides are TGTGCCAGCTCACCTGGCGGACAGGGAAATCAGCCCCAGCATTTT. It specifies CASSPGGQGNQPQHF.